The 13 T cell receptor beta chains below were found in one sample sequenced in a study of T cells in Graves' hyperthyroidism and ophthalmopathy. From RNA transcripts, TCR beta CDR3 regions were amplified. The HTBI set primed first-round TCR CDR3 RT-PCR. Using its own MiXCR run on the multiplex PCR reads, TCRdb lists one record per CDR3 protein. The sample lists under 250,000 distinct CDR3 sequences; more than 20% were seen once. Sequencing used blood. The receptor source for this set is a woman in her forties with Graves' ophthalmopathy.

Concerning this clonotype: A read error may be the cause here, since a much bigger clone is one base away. The rearrangement links TRBV20-1 to TRBJ1-2; D gene uncertain. The length of the CDR3 is 14 residues. V lost 3 bases, J lost 2 bases, and 13 bases lay in between. Germline V gives CDR1 DFQATT, CDR2 SNEGSKA (reference sequence). The CDR3 protein is CSARLVTGNYGYTF. As DNA, the CDR3 is TGCAGTGCTAGGCTAGTGACCGGAAACTATGGCTACACCTTC.

In its sample, this clonotype was seen many times. The J gene is TRBJ1-5, the V gene TRBV28; D possibly corresponds to TRBD1 (6 bases). Germline CDR1 MDHEN, CDR2 SYDVKM. The CDR3 spans 17 residues. Trimming removed 4 bases from V and 0 bases from J, with 16 bases in between. This CDR3 is CASSSNTDRHSNQPQHF. Written as DNA, the CDR3 is TGTGCCAGCAGTTCGAATACGGACAGACATAGCAATCAGCCCCAGCATTTT.

This clonotype came up many times. The rearrangement joins TRBV7-2 to TRBJ2-7; D is unresolved. V was cut by 5 bases and J by 5 bases, with 13 bases left in between. This CDR3 spans 13 amino acids. CDR1 and CDR2 from the germline V gene are SGHTA and FQGNSA. The CDR3 DNA sequence: TGTGCCAGCAGCCCCGGACCGGCGAACGAGCAGTACTTC. Its translation: CASSPGPANEQYF.

This clonotype has ten or more counts. The gene calls are TRBV6-5 and TRBJ2-7, with a weak D call TRBD2 (6 bases). V lost 5 bases, J lost 2 bases, and 10 bases lay in between. The CDR3 spans 13 residues. Germline assignment: CDR1 MNHEY and CDR2 SVGAGI. The CDR3: CASSRGTPYEQYF. As DNA, the CDR3 is TGTGCCAGCAGTCGGGGGACCCCCTACGAGCAGTACTTC.

This clonotype was seen repeatedly, ten times or more. The CDR3 spells CAWIEGAEAFF. The CDR3 coding sequence is TGTGCCTGGATCGAGGGAGCTGAAGCTTTCTTT. The V gene is TRBV30, the J gene TRBJ1-1, with D uncertain. Germline V gives CDR1 GTSNPN, CDR2 SVGIG (reference sequence). Trimming stripped 4 bases from V and 6 bases from J, with 9 bases between. This CDR3 region has 11 residues.

This clonotype was observed many times. The chain couples TRBV14 to TRBJ2-5, with D possibly TRBD1 on 8 matching bases. With 1 base removed from V and 6 bases from J, the gap between germline ends came to 33 bases. The CDR3 is 21 amino acids. CDR1 SGHDN and CDR2 FVKESK come from the germline V gene. As DNA, the CDR3 is TGTGCCAGCAGCCAAGGTCCAGGGGGCCAGAAAGCGGGAAGTAGGGTAAAGACCCAGTACTTC. Translation gives CASSQGPGGQKAGSRVKTQYF. Looking up the rest from reference TRBV14 and TRBJ2-5 gives the full variable domain: EAGVTQFPSHSVIEKGQTVTLRCDPISGHDNLYWYRRVMGKEIKFLLHFVKESKQDESGMPNNRFLAERTGGTYSTLKVQPAELEDSGVYFCASSQGPGGQKAGSRVKTQYFGPGTRLLVL.

This clonotype was picked up many times. V and J are TRBV6-1 and TRBJ2-7; D not resolved. Germline values: CDR1 MNHNS, CDR2 SASEGT. Trimming took 6 bases from V and 2 from J, leaving 17 bases between them. This CDR3 contains 15 residues. DNA of the CDR3: TGTGCCAGCAGCCGCATGGGTGGCAGTACCTACGAGCAGTACTTC. Protein sequence: CASSRMGGSTYEQYF.

At least ten counts were recorded for this clonotype. This chain joins TRBV6-5 and TRBJ2-7; 9 bases agree with TRBD2. Germline V gene lookup returns CDR1 MNHEY and CDR2 SVGAGI. Germline trimming cut 6 bases from V and 1 base from J; bases unmatched to any gene: 7. The CDR3 contains 15 residues. The CDR3 sequence is CASRHLAGVSYEQYF. The CDR3 DNA reads TGTGCCAGCAGACATTTAGCGGGAGTATCCTACGAGCAGTACTTC.

Only one count was recorded for this clonotype. V is TRBV7-9 and J is TRBJ1-2; no reliable D call. The CDR3 sequence is 14 residues long. V lost 3 bases, J lost 0 bases, and 8 bases lay in between. Germline V gene lookup returns CDR1 SEHNR and CDR2 FQNEAQ (reference sequence). CDR3 DNA sequence: TGTGCCAGCAGCTTTCCTCAGGCTAACTATGGCTACACCTTC. The encoded protein is CASSFPQANYGYTF.

This clonotype was observed at least ten times. The chain links TRBV5-1 to TRBJ1-3; 10 nucleotides align to TRBD1. V shed 3 bases and J 6 bases; nucleotides not matched to a gene: 3. The germline V gene encodes CDR1 SGHRS and CDR2 YFSETQ. This CDR3 is 14 amino acids long. The CDR3 protein is CASSSGTGANTIYF. The CDR3 DNA sequence: TGCGCCAGCAGCTCCGGGACAGGGGCAAACACCATATATTTT. Full variable domain (remainder filled in from reference TRBV5-1 and TRBJ1-3): KAGVTQTPRYLIKTRGQQVTLSCSPISGHRSVSWYQQTPGQGLQFLFEYFSETQRNKGNFPGRFSGRQFSNSRSEMNVSTLELGDSALYLCASSSGTGANTIYFGEGSWLTVV.

This clonotype was observed at least ten times. The rearrangement links TRBV28 to TRBJ2-1; D is uncertain. The CDR3 extends over 13 amino acids. V gave up 2 bases and J gave up 8 bases, with 10 bases separating them. The germline gives CDR1 MDHEN, CDR2 SYDVKM. The CDR3 nucleotides are TGTGCCAGCAGTTTAGCCATGTTGGATGAGCAGTTCTTC. Its translation is CASSLAMLDEQFF.

This rearrangement joins TRBV29-1 to TRBJ1-1; a possible D gene is TRBD1 (6 bases). The CDR3 has 16 residues. CDR1 SQVTM and CDR2 ANQGSEA come from the germline V gene. Trimming stripped 8 bases from V and 0 bases from J, with 22 bases between. CDR3 nucleotides: TGCAGCACCCCGGGAGGCAGGGGAACCCTGAACACTGAAGCTTTCTTT. Translation: CSTPGGRGTLNTEAFF.

At least ten counts were recorded for this clonotype. The rearrangement joins TRBV20-1 to TRBJ1-2; D is uncertain. The CDR3 has 10 residues. CDR1 is DFQATT and CDR2 is SNEGSKA in the germline V gene (reference sequence). V lost 5 bases, J lost 8 bases, and 9 bases lay in between. The CDR3 spells CSAGADGYTF. DNA for the CDR3: TGCAGTGCTGGAGCTGACGGCTACACCTTC.